The 10 T cell receptor beta chains presented below share a single source sample, sequenced in a study of cytomegalovirus exposure and HLA in healthy donors. 60 Vbeta and 13 Jbeta primers were used in PCR. Assay used: immunoSEQ multiplex PCR; TCRdb lists only in-frame clones, some missing. The repertoire consists of more than 150,000 clones, with 60% to 80% occurring once and the leading ten covering around 15%. The sequenced sample consisted of PBMCs. The receptors shown here come from a man aged 50 to 59 in good health and CMV-seropositive.

This clone was recorded a few times. The V call is TRBV27, the J call TRBJ1-6, with 8 bases fitting TRBD1. J lost 9 bases, V lost 9 bases, and 22 bases had no gene match. Germline V lookup: CDR1 MNHEY, CDR2 SMNVEV (reference sequence). This CDR3 has 18 amino acids. The CDR3 sequence is CARQSSAGTGSKSSPLHF. The CDR3 region has the DNA TGTGCCAGACAATCATCTGCTGGGACAGGCTCAAAATCTTCACCCCTCCACTTT.

The rearrangement joins TRBV6-6 to TRBJ2-5; TRBD1 matches 8 bases. The assigned J gene may be wrong: the sequence end matches TRBJ2-7 better. The germline gives CDR1 MNHNY, CDR2 SVGAGI (reference sequence). This CDR3 has 15 residues. CDR3 region: CATDSSTGGSYEQYF. DNA of the CDR3: TGTGCCACCGATTCTTCAACAGGGGGGTCCTACGAGCAGTACTTC.

As concerns this clone: This specimen includes other DNA sequences encoding the same CDR3. The J gene is TRBJ2-5, the V gene TRBV18; 9 bases are a match to TRBD1. CDR3 length: 13 amino acids. V dropped 2 bases and J dropped 5; count of bases not matched to a gene: 0. Germline lookup yields CDR1 KGHSH and CDR2 LQKENI. The CDR3 spells CASSPGTGETQYF. CDR3 DNA: TGTGCCAGCTCACCAGGGACAGGGGAGACCCAGTACTTC.

The rearrangement joins TRBV5-3 to TRBJ1-1, with TRBD1 matching over 9 bases. TRBV5-3 is an open reading frame, and its role is uncertain. The V segment lost 2 bases and the J segment 3 bases; nucleotides outside the gene matches: 8. The CDR3 runs to 16 residues. This chain's CDR3 is CARSFATGGMDTEAFF. The CDR3, as DNA: TGTGCCAGAAGCTTTGCGACAGGGGGTATGGACACTGAAGCTTTCTTT.

This clone was seen just once. The chain joins TRBV27 to TRBJ1-1; TRBD1 matches at 10 bases. The CDR3 has 14 residues. The ends lost 8 bases at V and 4 bases at J; junction bases unmatched: 7. Looked up from germline, CDR1 is MNHEY and CDR2 is SMNVEV (reference sequence). The CDR3 region has the DNA TGTGCCAGCGGGATCAGGACAGGGGGCACTGAAGCTTTCTTT. This gives the protein CASGIRTGGTEAFF.

The chain is built from TRBV6-1 and TRBJ2-1; TRBD1 matches at 9 bases. The junction had 2 bases not matched to a gene; V was cut back by 6 bases and J by 2 bases. CDR1 is MNHNS and CDR2 is SASEGT in the germline V gene. The CDR3 is 14 amino acids. The CDR3 DNA reads as TGTGCCAGCAGCCGGGACAGGGCCTACAATGAGCAGTTCTTC. It translates to CASSRDRAYNEQFF.

V and J are TRBV4-1 and TRBJ1-2, with D possibly matching TRBD1 (6 bases). The germline gives CDR1 MGHRA, CDR2 YSYEKL. The CDR3 spans 13 residues. The ends were cut back, 1 base at V and 3 bases at J, with 6 bases in the middle. The CDR3: CASSQAGDYGYTF. The CDR3, as DNA: TGCGCCAGCAGCCAAGCAGGGGACTATGGCTACACCTTC.

The rearrangement links TRBV19 to TRBJ1-2; D not certain. Germline CDR1 is LNHDA and CDR2 is SQIVND (reference sequence). Trimming left V 1 base short and J 3 bases short, with 12 bases between. This CDR3 has 15 residues. The CDR3 DNA follows: TGTGCCAGTAGTATAGGCGGCGGGCCGGACTATGGCTACACCTTC. Its protein product is CASSIGGGPDYGYTF. Based on the CDR3 plus reference TRBV19 and TRBJ1-2, the full variable domain is DGGITQSPKYLFRKEGQNVTLSCEQNLNHDAMYWYRQDPGQGLRLIYYSQIVNDFQKGDIAEGYSVSREKKESFPLTVTSAQKNPTAFYLCASSIGGGPDYGYTFGSGTRLTVV.

The chain carries TRBV2 and TRBJ2-2, with TRBD1 matching over 7 bases. Germline V gene lookup returns CDR1 SNHLY and CDR2 FYNNEI. This CDR3 is 17 amino acids long. Losses at the gene ends were 4 bases for V and 4 bases for J; bases not matched to a gene: 12. The CDR3, as DNA: TGTGCCAGCAGTGGAGGAGGAGCGACAGGGTTCACCGGGGAGCTGTTTTTT. This codes for CASSGGGATGFTGELFF.

This clone was counted a single time. The chain combines TRBV5-4 with TRBJ1-2, with 7 bases matching TRBD1. The germline gives CDR1 SGHNT, CDR2 YYREEE (reference sequence). The CDR3 consists of 16 residues. V lost 4 bases, J lost 0 bases, and 9 bases stayed unmatched. CDR3 loop: CASSLPGQLANYGYTF. CDR3 sequence (DNA): TGTGCCAGCAGCCTACCGGGACAGTTAGCTAACTATGGCTACACCTTC.